This T cell receptor beta chain was obtained from a study of regulatory T cells in long-lasting Graves disease. Noted time point: newly diagnosed GD, antithyroid drugs for less than 3 months. RNA isolated from PBMCs was used to make the TCR library. The CDR3 has 16 residues. The germline gives CDR1 SGHVS, CDR2 FNYEAQ. V was cut by 1 base and J by 2 bases, with 15 bases left in between. CDR3 regions were amplified by Arm-PCR using iRepertoire HTBI primers to build TCR beta libraries. TCRdb processed the multiplex PCR reads anew with MiXCR; each CDR3 protein has one entry. The sample has some 330,000 distinct CDR3 sequences, roughly 10% seen once; the top ten hold 15% to 20%. These data were also filed under a second study, of T cells in Graves' hyperthyroidism and ophthalmopathy.

The chain has TRBV7-6 and TRBJ2-7; tentative D call: TRBD2 (6 bases). The material was peripheral blood mononuclear cells (PBMCs), obtained at new diagnosis, from a patient treated with antithyroid drugs. The receptor was isolated from a young woman with Graves disease. CDR3 coding DNA: TGTGCCAGCAGCTTAGGCTGGGGGGAGTTCACCTACGAGCAGTACTTC. Translating it yields CASSLGWGEFTYEQYF.